This T cell receptor beta chain emerged from a study of blood T cells in healthy people across ages (dated by TCRdb to between 2014 and 2017). For the study in its entirety: Template switching captured roughly one uniquely barcoded TCR beta cDNA molecule per two T cells in model experiments. The study analyzed two additional independent replicas of 1 million unique cDNA reads from the same blood draw for two donors, one aged 18 to 29 and one aged 80 or older. To avoid experimental bias, donors of different ages were spread randomly across the sequencing lanes. Four age groups were formed from the donors: young (average approximately 15 years), middle-aged (more than 35), aged (more than 55) and long-lived (approximately 80). The study measured age-related changes in TCR beta repertoire diversity using deep sequencing normalized with unique cDNA molecular identifiers. The research as a whole found: Estimates of total diversity from one million sequenced T cells were regarded as lower bounds and underestimates. Bulk unsorted PBMC profiling prevented conclusive comparison of naive and antigen-experienced compartments. Because donor CMV infection status was unknown, age-related changes in expanded clonotypes were potentially confounded. Compared with the aged group, the long-lived group had more naive CD4+ T cells, fewer expanded clones and increased TCR diversity, a pattern suggesting age selection. Observed TCR beta diversity per million T cells fell roughly linearly with age, and a significant reduction was already apparent by age roughly 40. The percentage of naive T cells measured by flow cytometry correlated strongly with observed TCR beta diversity.

About this clonotype: Its antigen has not been determined. Per-nucleotide qualities are absent, and no much larger clonotype sits a single base away.

Library construction relied on 5' RACE. For sequencing, an Illumina HiSeq 2500 was employed. A second PCR of roughly 6 to 11 cycles was performed with a sample-barcoded 5' primer and a J-beta primer mix. A template-switch 5' adaptor carrying 12 random nucleotides introduced a unique molecular identifier onto each TCR beta cDNA molecule. At least 2.5 million CDR3-containing paired-end reads were obtained from each sample. The Mint cDNA synthesis kit, primed by a TRBC-specific oligonucleotide, was used to synthesize first-strand cDNA from all RNA. Following uracil-DNA glycosylase treatment, a first 18-cycle PCR with universal primers M1SS and BC2_uni_R was performed on all cDNA. In the authors' own workflow: For normalization, 1 million high-quality reads were randomly selected from each sample, with every read carrying a distinct molecular identifier. Reads with shared molecular identifiers were discarded instead of being binned into consensus sequences. MiTCR, with a Q25 quality threshold and the strictest error-elimination algorithm, was used for CDR3 identification, clonotype clustering and error correction. A nonparametric unseen species model using Euler transformation provided a lower-bound estimate of total TCR beta diversity. The public reads were quality trimmed at Q25 with fastp and then assembled into clones with MiXCR by TCRdb, keeping productive beta chains. CDR3 protein duplicates are merged, each entry listing the most common genes and DNA. The V and J calls reflect TCRdb's pipeline rather than the authors' work. The sample data list over 1,200,000 distinct CDR3 sequences, and almost 60% of these were observed just once. The ten biggest clones cover 6.5% to 8.5% of the sample.

Donors were a few dozen systemically healthy Caucasian individuals from Russia aged 6 to 90 years. Each donor gave about 9.2 milliliters of peripheral blood, drawn into EDTA-treated Vacutainer tubes. PBMCs were isolated by Ficoll-Paque density-gradient centrifugation, with at least 6 million obtained per sample. Trizol reagent was used to extract total RNA from PBMCs, with at least 5.5 micrograms per sample. Naive CD45RAhigh/CD27high T cell percentages were measured by flow cytometry on a PBMC aliquot from every donor. The CDR3 goes from the cysteine to the phenylalanine over 13 residues. Of all the DNA, just the CDR3 is kept, 39 bases in frame from base 1. For CDR1 and CDR2, the germline V gene lists SQVTM and ANQGSEA. V trim: 4 bases; J trim: 5 bases; unmatched bases: 7.

The chain is assembled from TRBV29-1 and TRBJ1-1, with 7 bases matching TRBD1. Sequenced material: blood. The sequence derives from a man between 18 and 29 years old in good health. CDR3 protein: CSVASGGWTEAFF. The nucleotide sequence is given as TGCAGCGTTGCCTCAGGGGGGTGGACTGAAGCTTTCTTT. Supplemented by the reference TRBV29-1 and TRBJ1-1 proteins around the CDR3, the complete variable domain is SAVISQKPSRDICQRGTSLTIQCQVDSQVTMMFWYRQQPGQSLTLIATANQGSEATYESGFVIDKFPISRPNLTFSTLTVSNMSPEDSSIYLCSVASGGWTEAFFGQGTRLTVV.